These 32 T cell receptor beta chains originate from one sample sequenced in a study of T-cell memory formation after mild COVID-19 (dated by TCRdb to about 2021). Libraries were built with 5' RACE. The sequencing machine was an Illumina NovaSeq 6000. TCRdb reprocessed the public reads (quality trimming at Q25 with fastp, clone calling with MiXCR) and kept in-frame beta chains. Each record represents a unique CDR3 protein, reported with the most common genes and DNA among its rows. This sample comprises more than 120,000 distinct CDR3 sequences, about 6.1% of them detected only once. Of the sample, about 2.1% is held by the ten largest clones. Sequenced: PBMCs or a T cell subset sorted from them (not recorded which). Receptor source: an adult woman who had mild COVID-19 (a few samples of this study predate the infection). The sample titles of this study are shuffled in the database, so cell type and time point are left out; the donor was told from shared clones.

This clonotype appeared many times. This sequence joins TRBV5-1 and TRBJ2-3; D tentatively reads TRBD1 or TRBD2 (5 bases each). There are 15 residues in the CDR3. Germline loops: CDR1 SGHRS, CDR2 YFSETQ. The V and J ends lost 0 bases and 5 bases respectively, with 13 bases between them. The CDR3: CASSLGGTRGDTQYF. The DNA for the CDR3 is TGCGCCAGCAGCTTGGGGGGGACCCGGGGAGATACGCAGTATTTT. Variable domain in full (rest from reference TRBV5-1 and TRBJ2-3): KAGVTQTPRYLIKTRGQQVTLSCSPISGHRSVSWYQQTPGQGLQFLFEYFSETQRNKGNFPGRFSGRQFSNSRSEMNVSTLELGDSALYLCASSLGGTRGDTQYFGPGTRLTVL.

This clonotype came up many times. The rearrangement links TRBV30 to TRBJ2-7, with D possibly matching TRBD1 (5 bases). V lost 4 bases and J 5 bases, leaving 18 bases between the germline ends. Germline V gene data show CDR1 as GTSNPN and CDR2 as SVGIG (reference sequence). CDR3 length: 14 amino acids. The CDR3 DNA sequence: TGTGCCTGGACCCCGTTGTTAGGGGTCCACGAGCAGTACTTC. Amino acids: CAWTPLLGVHEQYF.

The rearrangement joins TRBV7-9 to TRBJ1-4; 10 nucleotides match TRBD1. The CDR3 totals 18 residues. From germline, CDR1 is SEHNR and CDR2 FQNEAQ (reference sequence). The V and J ends lost 5 bases and 0 bases, in that order; junction bases with no gene match: 9. This chain's CDR3 is CASSLGTGAHATNEKLFF. The CDR3 nucleotides read TGTGCCAGCAGCCTCGGGACAGGGGCCCATGCAACTAATGAAAAACTGTTTTTT. Based on the CDR3 plus reference TRBV7-9 and TRBJ1-4, the full variable domain is DTGVSQNPRHKITKRGQNVTFRCDPISEHNRLYWYRQTLGQGPEFLTYFQNEAQLEKSRLLSDRFSAERPKGSFSTLEIQRTEQGDSAMYLCASSLGTGAHATNEKLFFGSGTQLSVL.

In its sample, this clonotype was seen many times. The CDR3 DNA follows: TGCAGTGCTAGGACTAGCGTGGCCCCCAATGAGCAGTTCTTC. Translation gives CSARTSVAPNEQFF. The chain recombines TRBV20-1 with TRBJ2-1; TRBD2 matches at 8 bases. V shed 3 bases and J 6 bases; nucleotides not matched to a gene: 7. The CDR3 is 14 amino acids. CDR1 DFQATT and CDR2 SNEGSKA come from the germline V gene (reference sequence).

This rearrangement joins TRBV11-2 to TRBJ1-5; TRBD1 is a possible D gene (5 bases). Germline values: CDR1 SGHAT, CDR2 FQNNGV. The CDR3 loop spans 14 amino acids. Trimming left V 4 bases short and J 2 bases short, with 9 bases between. CDR3 protein: CASSYSGRNQPQHF. As DNA, the CDR3 is TGTGCCAGCAGCTATTCAGGGCGCAATCAGCCCCAGCATTTT.

This clonotype was picked up many times. This CDR3 is CATSSGAGLAGLLNEQFF. In DNA form, the CDR3 reads TGTGCCACCAGCAGTGGGGCGGGACTAGCGGGACTTCTCAATGAGCAGTTCTTC. The chain is built from TRBV15 and TRBJ2-1, with 13 bases fitting TRBD2. The CDR3 contains 18 residues. V lost 3 bases to trimming and J lost 6 bases; unmatched junction nucleotides: 11. The germline V gene encodes CDR1 LNHNV and CDR2 YYDKDF (reference sequence). The entire variable domain, with the rest obtained from reference TRBV15 and TRBJ2-1, is as follows: DAMVIQNPRYQVTQFGKPVTLSCSQTLNHNVMYWYQQKSSQAPKLLFHYYDKDFNNEADTPDNFQSRRPNTSFCFLDIRSPGLGDTAMYLCATSSGAGLAGLLNEQFFGPGTRLTVL.

A few counts support this clonotype. CDR3 residues: CASSLDLLRQFF. CDR3 bases: TGCGCCAGCAGCTTGGATCTCCTTCGGCAGTTCTTC. The rearrangement links TRBV5-1 to TRBJ2-1; the D is unclear. With 0 bases removed from V and 12 bases from J, the gap between germline ends came to 10 bases. The CDR3 is 12 residues long. CDR1 is SGHRS and CDR2 is YFSETQ in the germline V gene.

This clonotype came up many times. The chain combines TRBV30 with TRBJ2-1; 12 positions agree with TRBD2. Per the germline V gene, CDR1 is GTSNPN and CDR2 is SVGIG (reference sequence). The V segment lost 6 bases and the J segment 12 bases; nucleotides outside the gene matches: 12. This CDR3 contains 14 residues. The CDR3 loop is CACKTSGSSPWQFF. The CDR3 bases are TGTGCCTGCAAGACTAGCGGGAGTAGTCCTTGGCAGTTCTTC.

This clonotype was seen repeatedly, ten times or more. The chain recombines TRBV5-1 with TRBJ2-1, with 7 nucleotides matching TRBD1. This CDR3 is built from 15 residues. After removal of 1 base from V and 4 bases from J, the junction contained 5 bases not matched to a gene. The germline V gene has CDR1 SGHRS and CDR2 YFSETQ. This chain's CDR3 is CASSLYRGTYNEQFF. The CDR3, as DNA: TGCGCCAGCAGCTTGTACAGGGGAACTTACAATGAGCAGTTCTTC.

This chain joins TRBV5-5 and TRBJ2-7; D is possibly TRBD2 (6 bases). This CDR3 comprises 14 residues. The V gene's germline CDR1 is SGHKS and CDR2 YYEKEE (reference sequence). The germline V and J ends were trimmed by 2 bases and 6 bases, with 15 bases remaining between them. The CDR3 sequence: CASSFGDFAAEQYF. CDR3 in DNA: TGTGCCAGCAGCTTTGGGGACTTTGCGGCCGAGCAGTACTTC.

J is TRBJ1-2 and V is TRBV5-1; D is perhaps TRBD1 (5 bases). V was pared by 4 bases and J by 4 bases, with 11 bases between. CDR1 is SGHRS and CDR2 is YFSETQ in the germline V gene. This CDR3 has 13 residues. CDR3 in amino acids: CASSVGTVYGYTF. CDR3 bases: TGCGCCAGCAGCGTAGGGACGGTCTATGGCTACACCTTC.

This clonotype has at least ten counts. V usage is TRBV2 and J usage is TRBJ1-5, with 7 bases that match TRBD1. CDR1 and CDR2 (germline): SNHLY, FYNNEI. V trimming: 1 base; J trimming: 2 bases; junction bases outside the gene matches: 2. The CDR3 length is 15 residues. In nucleotides, the CDR3 is TGTGCCAGCAGTGAAGGAGGGGGCCGCAATCAGCCCCAGCATTTT. Protein: CASSEGGGRNQPQHF.

Ten or more counts support this clonotype. This chain joins TRBV5-1 and TRBJ2-7; D unresolved. CDR3 size: 15 residues. The germline V gene encodes CDR1 SGHRS and CDR2 YFSETQ. V lost 1 base to trimming and J lost 0 bases, with 11 bases between them. The CDR3 coding sequence is TGCGCCAGCAGCTTGTGGGCTTCCAGCTCCTACGAGCAGTACTTC. Its translation: CASSLWASSSYEQYF.

There are many counts of this clonotype. The V call is TRBV20-1, the J call TRBJ2-5, with TRBD2 matching over 13 bases. Unmatched junction bases numbered 8, after V lost 5 bases and J lost 2 bases. This CDR3 spans 16 amino acids. CDR1 DFQATT and CDR2 SNEGSKA come from the germline V gene (reference sequence). The CDR3 loop reads CSAARLAGGKQETQYF. CDR3 nucleotide sequence: TGCAGTGCTGCCCGACTAGCGGGGGGAAAACAAGAGACCCAGTACTTC.

This clonotype was seen at least ten times. The rearrangement joins TRBV10-3 to TRBJ2-7, with unresolved D. This CDR3 has 13 amino acids. Trimming pared 8 bases from V and 2 bases from J, leaving 13 bases between. From germline, CDR1 is ENHRY and CDR2 SYGVKD. The CDR3 loop is CAIAEWSAYEQYF. CDR3 DNA: TGTGCCATCGCGGAGTGGTCAGCCTACGAGCAGTACTTC.

This clonotype was observed a few times. The chain couples TRBV6-5 to TRBJ1-6; 7 nucleotides match TRBD1. Germline trimming cut 6 bases from V and 7 bases from J; bases unmatched to any gene: 3. Germline V gene sequence: CDR1 MNHEY, CDR2 SVGAGI. The CDR3 sequence is 13 residues long. The CDR3 here is CASRTTGNSPLHF. CDR3 in DNA: TGTGCCAGCAGAACGACAGGGAATTCACCCCTCCACTTT.

The table lists this clonotype with a few counts. This chain uses TRBV21-1 with TRBJ2-1; the table gives TRBD2 as D, unverified against the DNA. TRBV21-1 is shown as a pseudogene. The CDR3 is 16 amino acids. The CDR3 loop is CASSLPGLAGNNEQFF. CDR3 bases: TGTGCCAGCAGCCTCCCCGGACTAGCGGGAAACAATGAGCAGTTCTTC.

This clonotype showed up many times. The gene calls are TRBV5-4 and TRBJ2-1, with TRBD1 matching over 7 bases. V was clipped by 4 bases and J by 5 bases; unmatched bases: 6. Looked up from germline, CDR1 is SGHNT and CDR2 is YYREEE (reference sequence). The CDR3 runs to 14 residues. The CDR3 region has the DNA TGTGCCAGCAGCCCAAAGGGGGCTGACAATGAGCAGTTCTTC. Amino acids: CASSPKGADNEQFF.

This clonotype was observed at least ten times. J is TRBJ1-2 and V is TRBV7-8, with 9 bases fitting TRBD1. Germline CDR1 and CDR2: SGHVS and FQNEAQ. The CDR3 is 13 residues long. V lost 3 bases and J lost 6; bases outside the gene matches: 2. The CDR3 DNA sequence: TGTGCCAGCAGCTTGACAGGGGGAGATGGCTACACCTTC. This codes for CASSLTGGDGYTF. The full variable domain, completed using reference TRBV7-8 and TRBJ1-2, is GAGVSQSPRYKVAKRGQDVALRCDPISGHVSLFWYQQALGQGPEFLTYFQNEAQLDKSGLPSDRFFAERPEGSVSTLKIQRTQQEDSAVYLCASSLTGGDGYTFGSGTRLTVV.

Only a few counts were recorded for this clonotype. The CDR3 sequence is CASSPNRGNTIYF. The CDR3 bases are TGTGCCAGCAGCCCCAACCGGGGGAACACCATATATTTT. V is TRBV7-2 and J is TRBJ1-3; maybe TRBD1 (5 bases). Germline V gives CDR1 SGHTA, CDR2 FQGNSA. The V end lost 5 bases, the J end lost 7 bases, and 12 bases lay between the germline ends. The CDR3 contains 13 residues.

This clonotype was found a few times. The rearrangement links TRBV5-1 to TRBJ2-3; TRBD2 aligns across 7 bases. The V gene's germline CDR1 is SGHRS and CDR2 YFSETQ. The CDR3 length is 14 residues. The V gene end was trimmed by 7 bases and the J gene end by 4 bases; junction bases not matched to a gene: 9. CDR3 bases: TGCGCCAGCGCTGAGGGCGGGAGTGCAGATACGCAGTATTTT. Translation gives CASAEGGSADTQYF. The full variable domain, rest sourced from reference TRBV5-1 and TRBJ2-3, is KAGVTQTPRYLIKTRGQQVTLSCSPISGHRSVSWYQQTPGQGLQFLFEYFSETQRNKGNFPGRFSGRQFSNSRSEMNVSTLELGDSALYLCASAEGGSADTQYFGPGTRLTVL.

This clonotype was counted many times. V is TRBV7-2 and J is TRBJ2-2; 9 nucleotides match TRBD2. After removal of 1 base from V and 5 bases from J, the junction contained 5 bases not matched to a gene. Germline values: CDR1 SGHTA, CDR2 FQGNSA. This CDR3 has 16 residues. The CDR3 DNA follows: TGTGCCAGCAGCTTAGTTCTAGCGGGGCCGACCGGGGAGCTGTTTTTT. Protein product: CASSLVLAGPTGELFF.

Details on this clonotype: One junction end disagrees with the germline gene, perhaps due to a read error. The chain links TRBV11-3 to TRBJ2-7; maybe TRBD2 (5 bases). The germline gives CDR1 SGHNT, CDR2 YENEEA. This CDR3 comprises 13 residues. The CDR3 DNA follows: TGTGCCAGAAGCTCTAGGGAGAAATACGAGCAGTACTTC. Protein: CARSSREKYEQYF.

The V call is TRBV2, the J call TRBJ2-3; 8 nucleotides align to TRBD2. Germline V gene lookup returns CDR1 SNHLY and CDR2 FYNNEI. This CDR3 is 14 amino acids long. Germline trimming cut 10 bases from V and 5 bases from J; bases unmatched to any gene: 11. Here the CDR3 DNA reads TGTGCCATAACGGCGGGGGGCCGGGGAGATACGCAGTATTTT. It codes for CAITAGGRGDTQYF.

Many counts were recorded for this clonotype. The rearrangement uses TRBV7-2 and TRBJ2-7; weak D call: TRBD1 (6 bases). Germline V gene lookup returns CDR1 SGHTA and CDR2 FQGNSA. There are 14 residues in the CDR3. Trimming took off 4 bases at V and 1 base at J, with 11 bases between the two ends. As DNA, the CDR3 is TGTGCCAGCAGCTCCGGACAGCTATCCTACGAGCAGTACTTC. It encodes CASSSGQLSYEQYF.

The chain combines TRBV12-3 or TRBV12-4 with TRBJ1-2; D is ambiguous. The CDR3 length is 13 residues. The V end was cut by 6 bases, the J end by 6 bases, with 14 bases between. The CDR3 DNA sequence: TGTGCCAGCAGCCTAGGGCCCGAGGATGGCTACACCTTC. Its translation is CASSLGPEDGYTF.

Here the CDR3 reads CASGGGGEQFF. The DNA for the CDR3 is TGTGCCAGCGGGGGGGGCGGTGAGCAGTTCTTC. The V call is TRBV5-4, the J call TRBJ2-1; the D gene is possibly TRBD2 (7 bases). The CDR3 is made up of 11 amino acids. Trimming left V 7 bases short and J 9 bases short, with 11 bases between. Germline assignment: CDR1 SGHNT and CDR2 YYREEE (reference sequence).

V usage is TRBV6-4 and J usage is TRBJ2-1; D remains unclear. This CDR3 has 16 amino acids. Germline V gene lookup returns CDR1 MRHNA and CDR2 SNTAGT. V lost 6 bases, J lost 6 bases, and 21 bases lay in between. The DNA for the CDR3 is TGTGCCAGCAGCCCCCTGGGTCTCCAGTATGGCAATGAGCAGTTCTTC. Translating it yields CASSPLGLQYGNEQFF.

This clonotype was seen a handful of times. The chain links TRBV5-1 to TRBJ1-1, with unresolved D. V was cut by 6 bases and J by 1 base, with 13 bases left in between. The germline CDR1 and CDR2 sequences are SGHRS and YFSETQ. This CDR3 comprises 14 residues. CDR3 bases: TGCGCCAGCAATAATCCGGCCTCGAACACTGAAGCTTTCTTT. This translates into CASNNPASNTEAFF.

This clonotype was observed many times. V and J are TRBV7-2 and TRBJ1-5; D unresolved. Germline V lookup: CDR1 SGHTA, CDR2 FQGNSA. This CDR3 has 13 amino acids. V lost 5 bases to trimming and J lost 0 bases, with 5 bases between them. The DNA of the CDR3 is TGTGCCAGCAGCCCGAATAGCAATCAGCCCCAGCATTTT. Protein product: CASSPNSNQPQHF.

This clonotype appeared a few times. This chain connects TRBV12-3 or TRBV12-4 to TRBJ2-3; no clear D gene. V shed 4 bases and J shed 3 bases, with 11 bases lying between them. The CDR3 runs 14 residues. The CDR3 region is CASSSDWGTDTQYF. CDR3 coding DNA: TGTGCCAGCAGTTCCGACTGGGGAACAGATACGCAGTATTTT.

This sequence joins TRBV18 and TRBJ2-1, with D perhaps TRBD1 (5 bases). The germline V gene encodes CDR1 KGHSH and CDR2 LQKENI. V lost 5 bases to trimming and J lost 2 bases, with 7 bases between them. This CDR3 is 13 amino acids long. CDR3: CASSEDTYNEQFF. The CDR3 DNA is TGTGCCAGCTCAGAGGACACCTACAATGAGCAGTTCTTC.